Each of the 10 T cell receptor beta chains below was sequenced from the same sample in a study of blood T cell repertoires in COVID-19. Measured with immunoSEQ multiplex PCR; TCRdb has only the in-frame clones, and not every one. This table holds tens of thousands of clones, approximately 84% found once. What was sequenced was peripheral blood. These receptors were taken from a man aged 55 to 70 with active or convalescent COVID-19.

The J gene is TRBJ1-1, the V gene TRBV6-6; no definite D call. The V gene's germline CDR1 is MNHNY and CDR2 SVGAGI (reference sequence). This CDR3 has 15 amino acids. The V end lost 2 bases, the J end lost 5 bases, and 15 bases lay between the germline ends. CDR3 nucleotide sequence: TGTGCCAGCAGTTACACCGCCCTGGGGAGAACTGAAGCTTTCTTT. Residues: CASSYTALGRTEAFF.

This chain joins TRBV9 and TRBJ2-3; D remains ambiguous. CDR3 length: 15 residues. The V end was cut by 0 bases, the J end by 0 bases, with 8 bases between. CDR1 is SGDLS and CDR2 is YYNGEE in the germline V gene. This chain's CDR3 is CASSVGHPSTDTQYF. Here the CDR3 DNA reads TGTGCCAGCAGCGTAGGGCATCCTAGCACAGATACGCAGTATTTT.

The V call is TRBV9, the J call TRBJ1-2, with unresolved D. Germline V CDR1 and CDR2: SGDLS, YYNGEE. Trimming took off 0 bases at V and 4 bases at J, with 7 bases between the two ends. The CDR3 totals 13 residues. This chain's CDR3 is CASSVGGGYGYTF. The CDR3 bases are TGTGCCAGCAGCGTAGGGGGAGGCTATGGCTACACCTTC. Complete variable domain (other parts from reference TRBV9 and TRBJ1-2): DSGVTQTPKHLITATGQRVTLRCSPRSGDLSVYWYQQSLDQGLQFLIQYYNGEERAKGNILERFSAQQFPDLHSELNLSSLELGDSALYFCASSVGGGYGYTFGSGTRLTVV.

The J gene is TRBJ2-2, the V gene TRBV7-2; D is possibly TRBD2 (6 bases). In germline, CDR1 is SGHTA, CDR2 FQGNSA. This CDR3 comprises 13 residues. V dropped 3 bases and J dropped 7 bases, with 9 bases sitting between them. CDR3 sequence (DNA): TGTGCCAGCAGCTTGGGGACTCTCGGGGAGCTGTTTTTT. Amino acids: CASSLGTLGELFF.

The chain carries TRBV21-1 and TRBJ2-6; the D call of TRBD1 is as the table states it, not checked on the DNA. TRBV21-1 corresponds to a pseudogene. The CDR3 covers 19 residues. CDR3 in amino acids: CASSKRAKQGLVEANVLTF. DNA for the CDR3: TGTGCCAGCAGCAAAAGGGCGAAACAGGGTCTGGTGGAGGCCAACGTCCTGACTTTC.

This clone appeared a single time. The chain is built from TRBV7-9 and TRBJ2-7; 12 nucleotides align to TRBD1. Germline CDR1 SEHNR, CDR2 FQNEAQ (reference sequence). The CDR3 spans 18 residues. V dropped 1 base and J dropped 0; count of bases not matched to a gene: 7. CDR3 sequence: CASSLGGTGGLGSYEQYF. CDR3 coding DNA: TGTGCCAGCAGCTTAGGGGGGACAGGGGGCTTGGGCTCCTACGAGCAGTACTTC.

The chain joins TRBV6-5 to TRBJ1-5, with 9 bases lining up with TRBD1. Trimming at V came to 7 bases and at J to 0 bases, leaving 1 base not matched to a gene. Looked up from germline, CDR1 is MNHEY and CDR2 is SVGAGI. There are 14 residues in the CDR3. The DNA for the CDR3 is TGTGCCAGCACGGGACAGGGTAGCAATCAGCCCCAGCATTTT. It specifies CASTGQGSNQPQHF.

CDR3: CASSLRTSGDTGELFF. As DNA, the CDR3 is TGTGCCAGCAGCTTGAGGACTAGCGGGGACACCGGGGAGCTGTTTTTT. The rearrangement joins TRBV11-2 to TRBJ2-2; 12 bases match TRBD2. The CDR3 is 16 residues long. Per germline, CDR1 SGHAT and CDR2 FQNNGV. V trimming: 3 bases; J trimming: 3 bases; junction bases outside the gene matches: 2.

The chain links TRBV6-1 to TRBJ1-5, with D possibly TRBD1 on 5 matching bases. The CDR3 sequence is 15 residues long. V lost 1 base and J 0 bases, leaving 7 bases between the germline ends. Germline V gene lookup returns CDR1 MNHNS and CDR2 SASEGT. The CDR3 reads CASSEGQHSNQPQHF. The CDR3 DNA reads TGTGCCAGCAGTGAAGGACAGCATAGCAATCAGCCCCAGCATTTT.

The chain has TRBV3-1 (or the pseudogene TRBV3-2) and TRBJ1-1; D might be TRBD1 (5 bases). CDR1 is LGHDT, CDR2 YNNKEL, per germline (reference sequence). The V and J ends lost 4 bases and 2 bases respectively, with 17 bases between them. This CDR3 contains 16 residues. The CDR3 region has the DNA TGTGCCAGCAGCCTGCCGGGCGGGGCCGGTAACACTGAAGCTTTCTTT. Translation: CASSLPGGAGNTEAFF.